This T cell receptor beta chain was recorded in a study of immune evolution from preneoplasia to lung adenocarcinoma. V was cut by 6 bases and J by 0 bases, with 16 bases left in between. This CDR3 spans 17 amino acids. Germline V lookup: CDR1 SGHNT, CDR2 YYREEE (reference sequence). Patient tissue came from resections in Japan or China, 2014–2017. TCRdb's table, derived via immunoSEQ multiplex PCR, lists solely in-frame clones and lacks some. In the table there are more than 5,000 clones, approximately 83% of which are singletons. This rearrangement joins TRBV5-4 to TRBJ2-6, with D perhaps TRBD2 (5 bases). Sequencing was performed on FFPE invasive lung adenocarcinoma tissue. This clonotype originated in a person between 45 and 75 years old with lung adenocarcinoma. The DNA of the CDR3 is TGTGCCAGCACCCTGGGCGGAGGAGCCTCTGGGGCCAACGTCCTGACTTTC. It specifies CASTLGGGASGANVLTF.